This T cell receptor (beta chain) was obtained from a study of blood T cell repertoires in COVID-19. Study context: Specimens from acute and convalescent COVID-19 originated in the United States, Italy and Spain. Sources were T cells, B-cell-depleted T cells, or PBMCs; the material itself was cDNA or gDNA.

The V segment lost 0 bases and the J segment 8 bases; nucleotides outside the gene matches: 8. CDR1 is LGHDT and CDR2 is YNNKEL in the germline V gene (reference sequence). The CDR3 extends over 15 amino acids. As handled by the study authors: Reference gene primer amplification gave nucleated cell count estimates. Profiling relied on immunoSEQ multiplex PCR, and the TCRdb table lists in-frame clones only, not all of them. That table is the source of V, J and clone size, and D and trimming were worked out from the DNA. Of more than 200,000 clones detected, around 90% appear once; the ten largest clones hold 0.65% to 0.8%.

The chain employs TRBV3-1 (or the pseudogene TRBV3-2) and TRBJ2-7, with 9 bases aligning to TRBD2. The sequence was obtained from a human donor in a cohort sampled during active COVID-19. Source material: peripheral blood. CDR3 bases: TGTGCCAGCAGCCAAGATCCCCTAGCGGGGTTAAAGCAGTACTTC. As protein: CASSQDPLAGLKQYF.